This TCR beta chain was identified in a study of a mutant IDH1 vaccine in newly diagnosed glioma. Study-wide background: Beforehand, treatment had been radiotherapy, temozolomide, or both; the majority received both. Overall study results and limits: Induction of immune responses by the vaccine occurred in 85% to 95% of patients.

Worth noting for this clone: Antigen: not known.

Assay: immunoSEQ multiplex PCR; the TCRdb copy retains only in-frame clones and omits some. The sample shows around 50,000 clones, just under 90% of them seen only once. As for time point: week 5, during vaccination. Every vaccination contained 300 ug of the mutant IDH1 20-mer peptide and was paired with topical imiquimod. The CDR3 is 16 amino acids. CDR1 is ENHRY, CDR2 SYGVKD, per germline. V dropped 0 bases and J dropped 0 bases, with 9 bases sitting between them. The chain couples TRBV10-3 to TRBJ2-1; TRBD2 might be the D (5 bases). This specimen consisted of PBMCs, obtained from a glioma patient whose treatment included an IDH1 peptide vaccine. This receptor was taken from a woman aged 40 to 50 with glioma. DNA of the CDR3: TGTGCCATCAGTGAGTCCATGAGGGCCTCCTACAATGAGCAGTTCTTC. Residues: CAISESMRASYNEQFF.